The next 21 T cell receptor beta chains were all read from a single sample in a study of T cell responses to AZD1222 COVID-19 vaccine. TCRdb's table, derived via immunoSEQ multiplex PCR, lists solely in-frame clones and lacks some. The data contain 75,000 to 90,000 clones, about 72% of them seen just once; the ten biggest clones take up roughly 20%. Sequenced material: peripheral blood, taken on day 0 of AZD1222 vaccination. The receptor source for this set is an adult in good health.

V usage is TRBV7-8 and J usage is TRBJ1-2, with D possibly TRBD1 on 5 matching bases. Trimming took 1 base from V and 2 from J, leaving 8 bases between them. CDR3 length equals 14 residues. Germline loops: CDR1 SGHVS, CDR2 FQNEAQ. This chain's CDR3 is CASSLVGGNYGYTF. As DNA, the CDR3 is TGTGCCAGCAGCTTAGTTGGGGGAAACTATGGCTACACCTTC.

The rearrangement joins TRBV15 to TRBJ1-5, with 9 bases matching TRBD1. Germline V gene sequence: CDR1 LNHNV, CDR2 YYDKDF (reference sequence). The CDR3 is 15 amino acids. With V trimmed by 5 bases and J by 3 bases, 5 bases remained unmatched. As DNA, the CDR3 is TGTGCCACCAGCCTGGACAGGGGTAACAATCAGCCCCAGCATTTT. Protein sequence: CATSLDRGNNQPQHF.

The V and J genes are TRBV18 and TRBJ2-7; TRBD1 aligns across 7 bases. The CDR3 is made up of 14 amino acids. V lost 3 bases and J lost 2; bases outside the gene matches: 4. Germline-derived CDR1 and CDR2 are KGHSH and LQKENI. The CDR3 DNA follows: TGTGCCAGCTCACCGGGACAGCCAACCTACGAGCAGTACTTC. It specifies CASSPGQPTYEQYF.

The chain combines TRBV12-3 or TRBV12-4 with TRBJ1-5; D gene unclear. The CDR3 runs 13 residues. The ends were cut back, 3 bases at V and 1 base at J, with 4 bases in the middle. CDR3 sequence (DNA): TGTGCCAGCAGTTTGGAGAGCAATCAGCCCCAGCATTTT. Protein sequence: CASSLESNQPQHF.

The chain combines TRBV5-1 with TRBJ2-7; TRBD2 matches at 7 bases. This CDR3 region has 16 residues. Germline V gene sequence: CDR1 SGHRS, CDR2 YFSETQ. J was trimmed by 4 bases and V by 1 base; bases with no gene match: 11. The DNA for the CDR3 is TGCGCCAGCAGCTTGAAGGGCGGGAGCTCGGAATACGAGCAGTACTTC. This translates into CASSLKGGSSEYEQYF.

The chain carries TRBV30 and TRBJ1-5; TRBD1 is a possible D gene (5 bases). Germline V gene lookup returns CDR1 GTSNPN and CDR2 SVGIG (reference sequence). The V and J ends lost 4 bases and 3 bases respectively, with 16 bases between them. The CDR3 sequence is 15 residues long. CDR3: CAWTSRGGDNQPQHF. The CDR3 nucleotides are TGTGCCTGGACCTCCCGTGGGGGGGACAATCAGCCCCAGCATTTT. Full variable domain (rest looked up from reference TRBV30 and TRBJ1-5): SQTIHQWPATLVQPVGSPLSLECTVEGTSNPNLYWYRQAAGRGLQLLFYSVGIGQISSEVPQNLSASRPQDRQFILSSKKLLLSDSGFYLCAWTSRGGDNQPQHFGDGTRLSIL.

This clone was counted between two and nine times. The rearrangement joins TRBV12-3 or TRBV12-4 to TRBJ2-7; 7 bases are a match to TRBD2. The CDR3 is 13 residues long. V lost 6 bases, J lost 2 bases, and 4 bases stayed unmatched. CDR3 amino acids: CASRGGDAYEQYF. The DNA of the CDR3 is TGTGCCAGCAGGGGGGGGGACGCCTACGAGCAGTACTTC.

For the CDR3, the DNA is TGTGCCAGTAGCGTGGACAGGGGGCCGAACACTGAAGCTTTCTTT. Translation: CASSVDRGPNTEAFF. V usage is TRBV19 and J usage is TRBJ1-1; 11 bases are shared with TRBD1. The V segment lost 6 bases and the J segment 1 base; nucleotides outside the gene matches: 4. This CDR3 contains 15 residues. Germline CDR1 LNHDA, CDR2 SQIVND (reference sequence). The entire variable domain, with the rest obtained from reference TRBV19 and TRBJ1-1, is as follows: DGGITQSPKYLFRKEGQNVTLSCEQNLNHDAMYWYRQDPGQGLRLIYYSQIVNDFQKGDIAEGYSVSREKKESFPLTVTSAQKNPTAFYLCASSVDRGPNTEAFFGQGTRLTVV.

The CDR3 nucleotides read TGCAGCGTTGCAGGGGGGGGACTAGCGGGAGTAGGGACCTACAATGAGCAGTTCTTC. This gives the protein CSVAGGGLAGVGTYNEQFF. The chain couples TRBV29-1 to TRBJ2-1, with 14 bases matching TRBD2. Germline CDR1 SQVTM, CDR2 ANQGSEA. Trimming cost V 4 bases and J 2 bases; bases outside gene matches: 13. The CDR3 sequence is 19 residues long.

This clone was detected only once. The CDR3 sequence is CASSVALEETQYF. CDR3 nucleotides: TGTGCCAGCAGCGTAGCGTTAGAAGAGACCCAGTACTTC. The chain recombines TRBV9 with TRBJ2-5, with D unresolved. CDR1 is SGDLS and CDR2 is YYNGEE in the germline V gene. V was pared by 0 bases and J by 3 bases, with 6 bases between. There are 13 residues in the CDR3.

The chain employs TRBV6-5 and TRBJ1-2, with 10 bases aligning to TRBD1. From germline, CDR1 is MNHEY and CDR2 SVGAGI. The V segment lost 6 bases and the J segment 4 bases; nucleotides outside the gene matches: 5. This CDR3 is built from 14 residues. This CDR3 reads CASSPGTGAYGYTF. The DNA for the CDR3 is TGTGCCAGCAGCCCCGGGACAGGGGCCTATGGCTACACCTTC.

This clone was detected a few times. The J gene is TRBJ2-1, the V gene TRBV6-5; 8 bases agree with TRBD1. V gave up 6 bases and J gave up 3 bases; unmatched junction bases: 7. The CDR3 runs 15 residues. Germline values: CDR1 MNHEY, CDR2 SVGAGI. CDR3 bases: TGTGCCAGCAGCCGTAATACAGGGGGCTACAATGAGCAGTTCTTC. As protein: CASSRNTGGYNEQFF.

J is TRBJ1-5 and V is TRBV7-2; D call uncertain. This CDR3 has 15 amino acids. V gave up 1 base and J gave up 7 bases, with 14 bases separating them. CDR1 is SGHTA and CDR2 is FQGNSA in the germline V gene. The CDR3, as DNA: TGTGCCAGCAGCTTAGGTGTAAGGGAGGGACAGCCCCAGCATTTT. This gives the protein CASSLGVREGQPQHF. The full variable domain, with the rest looked up from reference TRBV7-2 and TRBJ1-5, is GAGVSQSPSNKVTEKGKDVELRCDPISGHTALYWYRQSLGQGLEFLIYFQGNSAPDKSGLPSDRFSAERTGGSVSTLTIQRTQQEDSAVYLCASSLGVREGQPQHFGDGTRLSIL.

This clone was found a few times. V usage is TRBV5-5 and J usage is TRBJ2-5, with D unresolved. The CDR3 length is 14 residues. The V end was cut by 5 bases, the J end by 0 bases, with 11 bases between. Germline CDR1 and CDR2: SGHKS and YYEKEE (reference sequence). The CDR3 is CASSLARNQETQYF. As DNA, the CDR3 is TGTGCCAGCAGTCTGGCCAGAAACCAAGAGACCCAGTACTTC. Full variable domain (rest looked up from reference TRBV5-5 and TRBJ2-5): DAGVTQSPTHLIKTRGQQVTLRCSPISGHKSVSWYQQVLGQGPQFIFQYYEKEERGRGNFPDRFSARQFPNYSSELNVNALLLGDSALYLCASSLARNQETQYFGPGTRLLVL.

V gene TRBV19 combines with J gene TRBJ2-1; D may be TRBD2 (7 bases). The ends were cut back, 5 bases at V and 1 base at J, with 21 bases in the middle. The CDR3 covers 18 residues. CDR1 is LNHDA and CDR2 is SQIVND in the germline V gene (reference sequence). The CDR3 loop is CASSDIWGRGLSYNEQFF. CDR3 DNA: TGTGCCAGTAGTGACATTTGGGGGAGGGGGTTATCCTACAATGAGCAGTTCTTC.

This clone was detected a few times. V and J are TRBV6-5 and TRBJ2-2; D is undetermined. Germline V gene sequence: CDR1 MNHEY, CDR2 SVGAGI. The CDR3 length is 14 residues. V lost 2 bases and J 3 bases, leaving 7 bases between the germline ends. DNA of the CDR3: TGTGCCAGCAGTTACGGCGTGGACACCGGGGAGCTGTTTTTT. Residues: CASSYGVDTGELFF.

This chain joins TRBV6-2 or TRBV6-3 and TRBJ2-7; no clear D. Per germline, CDR1 MNHEY and CDR2 SVGEGT. V lost 4 bases and J 2 bases, leaving 6 bases between the germline ends. The CDR3 spans 12 residues. CDR3 nucleotide sequence: TGTGCCAGCAGTTTGACACCCTACGAGCAGTACTTC. As protein: CASSLTPYEQYF.

J is TRBJ2-1 and V is TRBV28, with TRBD2 matching over 11 bases. Germline V CDR1 and CDR2: MDHEN, SYDVKM. The CDR3 contains 17 residues. V trimming: 3 bases; J trimming: 7 bases; junction bases outside the gene matches: 11. For the CDR3, the DNA is TGTGCCAGCAGTTTGCCCCTACTAGCGGGAGATGTGAATGAGCAGTTCTTC. Amino acids: CASSLPLLAGDVNEQFF.

The chain has TRBV5-4 and TRBJ1-2; 8 positions agree with TRBD1. V lost 3 bases, J lost 2 bases, and 9 bases stayed unmatched. CDR3 size: 16 residues. Germline CDR1 and CDR2: SGHNT and YYREEE (reference sequence). DNA for the CDR3: TGTGCCAGCAGCTCCGGACAGGGAGGTAGAAACTATGGCTACACCTTC. This translates into CASSSGQGGRNYGYTF.

V gene TRBV19 combines with J gene TRBJ2-7; possibly TRBD1 or TRBD2 for D (6 bases each). There are 14 residues in the CDR3. V lost 5 bases to trimming and J lost 1 base, with 12 bases between them. CDR1 is LNHDA, CDR2 SQIVND, per germline (reference sequence). The chain's CDR3 is CASSGIGGSYEQYF. CDR3 DNA: TGTGCCAGTAGTGGGATAGGGGGGTCCTACGAGCAGTACTTC. Drawing the rest from reference TRBV19 and TRBJ2-7, the complete variable domain is DGGITQSPKYLFRKEGQNVTLSCEQNLNHDAMYWYRQDPGQGLRLIYYSQIVNDFQKGDIAEGYSVSREKKESFPLTVTSAQKNPTAFYLCASSGIGGSYEQYFGPGTRLTVT.

The rearrangement uses TRBV29-1 and TRBJ2-7; 9 nucleotides align to TRBD2. Germline V gene lookup returns CDR1 SQVTM and CDR2 ANQGSEA. V dropped 3 bases and J dropped 3; count of bases not matched to a gene: 0. The length of the CDR3 is 12 residues. In nucleotides, the CDR3 is TGCAGCGTTGAGCGGGAGGGCTACGAGCAGTACTTC. This codes for CSVEREGYEQYF.